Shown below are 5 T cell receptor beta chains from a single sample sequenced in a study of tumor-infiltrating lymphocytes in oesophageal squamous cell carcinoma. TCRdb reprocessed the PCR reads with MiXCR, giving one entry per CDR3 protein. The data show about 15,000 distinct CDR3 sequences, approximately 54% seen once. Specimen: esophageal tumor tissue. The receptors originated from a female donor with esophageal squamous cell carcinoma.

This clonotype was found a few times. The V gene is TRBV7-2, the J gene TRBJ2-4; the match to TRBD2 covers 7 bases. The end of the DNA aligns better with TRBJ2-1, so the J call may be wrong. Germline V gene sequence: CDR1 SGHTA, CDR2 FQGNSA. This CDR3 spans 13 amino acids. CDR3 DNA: TGTGCCAGCAGCTTGGCGGGGGTCCCCGAGCAGTTCTTC. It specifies CASSLAGVPEQFF.

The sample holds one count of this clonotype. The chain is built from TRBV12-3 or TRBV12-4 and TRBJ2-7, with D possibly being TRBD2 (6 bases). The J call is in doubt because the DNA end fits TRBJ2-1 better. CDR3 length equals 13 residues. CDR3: CASSGGLFNEQFF. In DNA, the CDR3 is TGTGCCAGCAGTGGGGGACTTTTCAATGAGCAGTTCTTC.

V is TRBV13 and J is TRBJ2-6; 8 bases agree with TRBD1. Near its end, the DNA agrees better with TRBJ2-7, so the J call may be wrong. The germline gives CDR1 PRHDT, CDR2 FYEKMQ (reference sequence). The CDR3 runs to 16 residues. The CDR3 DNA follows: TGTGCCAGCAGCCCGGGGGCGAGGACAGGGACCTACGAGCAGTACTTC. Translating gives CASSPGARTGTYEQYF.

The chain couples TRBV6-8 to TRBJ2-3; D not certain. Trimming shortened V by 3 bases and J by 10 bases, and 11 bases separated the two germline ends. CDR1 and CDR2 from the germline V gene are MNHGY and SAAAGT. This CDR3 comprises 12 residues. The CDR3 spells CASSYLGGSQYF. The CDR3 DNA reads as TGTGCCAGCAGTTATTTAGGCGGATCGCAGTATTTT.

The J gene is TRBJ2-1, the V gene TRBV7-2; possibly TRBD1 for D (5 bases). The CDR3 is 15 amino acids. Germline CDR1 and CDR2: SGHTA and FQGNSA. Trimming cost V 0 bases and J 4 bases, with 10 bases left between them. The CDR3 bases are TGTGCCAGCAGCTTAGCTCAGGGTTGGTACAATGAGCAGTTCTTC. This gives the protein CASSLAQGWYNEQFF. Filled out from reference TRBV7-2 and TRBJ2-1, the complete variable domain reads GAGVSQSPSNKVTEKGKDVELRCDPISGHTALYWYRQSLGQGLEFLIYFQGNSAPDKSGLPSDRFSAERTGGSVSTLTIQRTQQEDSAVYLCASSLAQGWYNEQFFGPGTRLTVL.